These 32 T cell receptor beta chains originate from one sample sequenced in a study of T cell changes during pregnancy in multiple sclerosis. The method was immunoSEQ multiplex PCR; TCRdb's version includes in-frame clones alone and lacks a portion of them. Altogether roughly 110,000 clones are present, roughly nine tenths being singletons, with the ten largest covering 1.5% to 2%. The source material was peripheral blood, sampled before pregnancy. The receptors originated from a female donor with multiple sclerosis, enrolled in a pregnancy study.

The gene calls are TRBV11-3 and TRBJ2-2, with 9 positions matching TRBD1. The CDR3 sequence is 16 residues long. Trimming removed 3 bases from V and 5 bases from J; junction bases left unmatched: 7. Per germline, CDR1 SGHNT and CDR2 YENEEA. CDR3 sequence (DNA): TGTGCCAGCAGCTTTACCGGGACAGGGAAAACCGGGGAGCTGTTTTTT. Its protein is CASSFTGTGKTGELFF.

The chain combines TRBV7-2 with TRBJ2-7; 7 nucleotides align to TRBD2. Looked up from germline, CDR1 is SGHTA and CDR2 is FQGNSA. The J segment lost 5 bases and the V segment lost 1 base, leaving 14 bases of the junction unmatched. The CDR3 is 17 amino acids. The CDR3 DNA reads as TGTGCCAGCAGCTTAGAAGGTTGGGCTAGCGGCCTTGACGAGCAGTACTTC. It is translated as CASSLEGWASGLDEQYF.

This chain links TRBV27 with TRBJ2-3; 8 bases are a match to TRBD1. Germline CDR1 and CDR2: MNHEY and SMNVEV (reference sequence). CDR3 length equals 17 residues. V lost 7 bases, J lost 1 base, and 13 bases stayed unmatched. This CDR3 reads CASTPQAGTGGTDTQYF. CDR3 DNA sequence: TGTGCCAGCACCCCCCAGGCGGGGACAGGAGGCACAGATACGCAGTATTTT.

The chain uses TRBV9 and TRBJ1-2; the match to TRBD1 covers 8 bases. Per the germline V gene, CDR1 is SGDLS and CDR2 is YYNGEE. The CDR3 contains 13 residues. V shed 5 bases, J shed 3 bases, and the junction held 3 bases outside the gene matches. CDR3 in amino acids: CASSPDRDYGYTF. CDR3 bases: TGTGCCAGCAGTCCGGACAGGGACTATGGCTACACCTTC.

The CDR3 here is CASSQSFGTSGSYEQYF. CDR3 in DNA: TGTGCCAGCAGCCAGTCCTTTGGGACTAGCGGCTCCTACGAGCAGTACTTC. The chain links TRBV4-2 to TRBJ2-7; 11 nucleotides line up with TRBD2. V lost 3 bases to trimming and J lost 0 bases; unmatched junction nucleotides: 7. CDR1 and CDR2 (germline): LGHNA, YNFKEQ. The CDR3 totals 17 residues.

The genes are TRBV9 and TRBJ2-4, with D unclear. This CDR3 has 14 amino acids. The germline V gene encodes CDR1 SGDLS and CDR2 YYNGEE. Trimming pared 4 bases from V and 7 bases from J, leaving 15 bases between. Written as DNA, the CDR3 is TGTGCCAGCAGCCCCACCGAGAGAATGAACATTCAGTACTTC. It translates to CASSPTERMNIQYF.

The gene calls are TRBV19 and TRBJ2-1; the D gene is possibly TRBD2 (6 bases). Trimming took 5 bases from V and 0 from J, leaving 11 bases between them. Germline CDR1 reads LNHDA; CDR2 reads SQIVND (reference sequence). The CDR3 runs 15 residues. DNA of the CDR3: TGTGCCAGTAGTTTAAGCGGGCTCTCCTACAATGAGCAGTTCTTC. Residues: CASSLSGLSYNEQFF. The complete variable domain, with remaining parts taken from reference TRBV19 and TRBJ2-1, reads DGGITQSPKYLFRKEGQNVTLSCEQNLNHDAMYWYRQDPGQGLRLIYYSQIVNDFQKGDIAEGYSVSREKKESFPLTVTSAQKNPTAFYLCASSLSGLSYNEQFFGPGTRLTVL.

This rearrangement joins TRBV6-1 to TRBJ1-1; 7 nucleotides agree with TRBD1. Trimming cost V 7 bases and J 1 base; bases outside gene matches: 6. This CDR3 comprises 14 residues. The V gene's germline CDR1 is MNHNS and CDR2 SASEGT. The CDR3 protein is CASIPGQQNTEAFF. The DNA for the CDR3 is TGTGCCAGCATTCCGGGACAGCAGAACACTGAAGCTTTCTTT.

The chain uses TRBV5-6 and TRBJ2-3; 9 bases map to TRBD1. The V gene end was trimmed by 4 bases and the J gene end by 3 bases; junction bases not matched to a gene: 6. Germline loops: CDR1 SGHDT, CDR2 YYEEEE. The CDR3 covers 15 residues. Here the CDR3 DNA reads TGTGCCAGCAGCCAGCCGGGACAGGGAACAGATACGCAGTATTTT. Protein product: CASSQPGQGTDTQYF.

The genes are TRBV7-6 and TRBJ2-3; TRBD2 aligns across 9 bases. V gave up 3 bases and J gave up 4 bases; unmatched junction bases: 8. This CDR3 is built from 16 residues. Per the germline V gene, CDR1 is SGHVS and CDR2 is FNYEAQ. CDR3 sequence (DNA): TGTGCCAGCAGCTTGGGGCTAGCGGGGCCTCCAGATACGCAGTATTTT. Translated: CASSLGLAGPPDTQYF.

The rearrangement joins TRBV30 to TRBJ2-7; TRBD2 matches 7 bases. V was clipped by 3 bases and J by 7 bases; unmatched bases: 9. Per germline, CDR1 GTSNPN and CDR2 SVGIG (reference sequence). The CDR3 is 13 amino acids. CDR3 loop: CAWSLAGEGEQYF. DNA for the CDR3: TGTGCCTGGAGCTTAGCGGGTGAGGGAGAGCAGTACTTC.

V and J are TRBV6-1 and TRBJ1-2; 9 bases agree with TRBD1. J was trimmed by 2 bases and V by 2 bases; bases with no gene match: 3. The CDR3 covers 15 residues. Germline values: CDR1 MNHNS, CDR2 SASEGT. The CDR3 loop reads CASSEWDRVNYGYTF. For the CDR3, the DNA is TGTGCCAGCAGTGAATGGGACAGGGTAAACTATGGCTACACCTTC.

This sequence joins TRBV5-1 and TRBJ2-3, with D possibly matching TRBD2 (5 bases). The CDR3 loop spans 14 amino acids. The V and J ends lost 0 bases and 6 bases respectively, with 11 bases between them. Looked up from germline, CDR1 is SGHRS and CDR2 is YFSETQ. CDR3 sequence reads: CASSLAQSGDTQYF. The CDR3 DNA reads as TGCGCCAGCAGCTTGGCGCAATCGGGGGATACGCAGTATTTT.

This clone was recorded once. The chain couples TRBV7-2 to TRBJ1-1; weak D call: TRBD1 (5 bases). The CDR3 has 13 residues. The V end lost 5 bases, the J end lost 1 base, and 8 bases lay between the germline ends. Germline V CDR1 and CDR2: SGHTA, FQGNSA. DNA of the CDR3: TGTGCCAGCAGCGCGACAGAGAACACTGAAGCTTTCTTT. The encoded protein is CASSATENTEAFF.

This clone was counted only a few times. The chain uses TRBV29-1 and TRBJ1-4, with 10 bases aligning to TRBD1. Trimming removed 6 bases from V and 8 bases from J; junction bases left unmatched: 15. CDR1 is SQVTM and CDR2 is ANQGSEA in the germline V gene. This CDR3 contains 16 residues. CDR3 protein: CSVTRDPTGGFEKLFF. The DNA for the CDR3 is TGCAGCGTCACCAGAGACCCGACAGGGGGCTTCGAAAAACTGTTTTTT. Supplemented by reference TRBV29-1 and TRBJ1-4, the full variable domain reads SAVISQKPSRDICQRGTSLTIQCQVDSQVTMMFWYRQQPGQSLTLIATANQGSEATYESGFVIDKFPISRPNLTFSTLTVSNMSPEDSSIYLCSVTRDPTGGFEKLFFGSGTQLSVL.

This clone was seen only once. The chain joins TRBV6-5 to TRBJ1-1; D may be TRBD1 (6 bases). The germline V gene encodes CDR1 MNHEY and CDR2 SVGAGI. The CDR3 length is 15 residues. The V end was cut by 6 bases, the J end by 2 bases, with 16 bases between. CDR3 in amino acids: CASRLRGAGNTEAFF. As DNA, the CDR3 is TGTGCCAGCAGGCTTCGGGGGGCTGGAAACACTGAAGCTTTCTTT.

The chain uses TRBV7-3 and TRBJ2-1, with 10 bases identical to TRBD2. This CDR3 comprises 15 residues. The germline V gene encodes CDR1 SGHTA and CDR2 FQGTGA. V trimming: 5 bases; J trimming: 6 bases; junction bases outside the gene matches: 7. The CDR3 sequence is CASSLAGVGRNEQFF. The CDR3 DNA reads as TGTGCCAGCAGCCTAGCGGGAGTGGGCCGCAATGAGCAGTTCTTC.

The CDR3 here is CASSQAETREQYF. The CDR3 bases are TGTGCCAGCAGCCAAGCCGAAACGAGGGAGCAGTACTTC. The V gene is TRBV14, the J gene TRBJ2-7; D is ambiguous. The CDR3 totals 13 residues. V was clipped by 1 base and J by 7 bases, with 11 bases between them. Germline V gives CDR1 SGHDN, CDR2 FVKESK. Supplemented by reference TRBV14 and TRBJ2-7, the full variable domain reads EAGVTQFPSHSVIEKGQTVTLRCDPISGHDNLYWYRRVMGKEIKFLLHFVKESKQDESGMPNNRFLAERTGGTYSTLKVQPAELEDSGVYFCASSQAETREQYFGPGTRLTVT.

This clone was counted only a few times. The chain employs TRBV19 and TRBJ2-7; possible D gene TRBD2, 6 bases. The V gene's germline CDR1 is LNHDA and CDR2 SQIVND (reference sequence). The CDR3 length is 13 residues. With 5 bases removed from V and 4 bases from J, the gap between germline ends came to 12 bases. The CDR3 bases are TGTGCCAGTAGTTGGGGAGGATTTTACGAGCAGTACTTC. As protein: CASSWGGFYEQYF.

The chain employs TRBV7-2 and TRBJ2-7, with 7 bases matching TRBD2. Germline assignment: CDR1 SGHTA and CDR2 FQGNSA. This CDR3 is built from 15 residues. Unmatched junction bases numbered 15, after V lost 7 bases and J lost 6 bases. CDR3 nucleotides: TGTGCCAGCACCCCTTCTATGCGGGAGATTGCCGAGCAGTACTTC. Amino acid sequence: CASTPSMREIAEQYF.

V is TRBV7-8 and J is TRBJ2-5; no firm D call. The germline gives CDR1 SGHVS, CDR2 FQNEAQ. V gave up 2 bases and J gave up 3 bases, with 7 bases separating them. The CDR3 loop spans 13 amino acids. CDR3 amino acids: CASSLMAEETQYF. CDR3 bases: TGTGCCAGCAGCTTAATGGCCGAAGAGACCCAGTACTTC.

In DNA, the CDR3 is TGCGCCAGCAGCCCAGAAGTCGGCTCCTACGAGCAGTACTTC. Protein: CASSPEVGSYEQYF. The V gene is TRBV4-1, the J gene TRBJ2-7, with D uncertain. The CDR3 has 14 residues. V was clipped by 4 bases and J by 0 bases, with 10 bases between them. Germline CDR1 reads MGHRA; CDR2 reads YSYEKL.

This chain joins TRBV6-5 and TRBJ1-1; D remains ambiguous. Trimming pared 2 bases from V and 11 bases from J, leaving 12 bases between. This CDR3 spans 12 amino acids. Germline V gene lookup returns CDR1 MNHEY and CDR2 SVGAGI. CDR3 in amino acids: CASSYGGEMAFF. The CDR3 DNA reads TGTGCCAGCAGTTACGGCGGGGAGATGGCTTTCTTT.

The chain is built from TRBV4-3 and TRBJ2-3; 11 positions agree with TRBD2. The germline V gene has CDR1 LGHNA and CDR2 YSLEER. The CDR3 has 17 residues. J lost 7 bases, V lost 4 bases, and 13 bases had no gene match. The CDR3 here is CASSRNLLAGGRYTQYF. The CDR3 DNA reads as TGCGCCAGCAGCCGTAACCTCTTAGCGGGGGGGCGGTATACGCAGTATTTT.

CDR3 region: CASSLVSQGLHDTQYF. For the CDR3, the DNA is TGTGCCAGCAGCTTAGTTAGTCAGGGGCTCCATGATACGCAGTATTTT. This chain joins TRBV7-2 and TRBJ2-3; maybe TRBD1 (6 bases). This CDR3 is built from 16 residues. Germline CDR1 SGHTA, CDR2 FQGNSA. The V end was cut by 1 base, the J end by 6 bases, with 17 bases between. The full variable domain, rest sourced from reference TRBV7-2 and TRBJ2-3, is GAGVSQSPSNKVTEKGKDVELRCDPISGHTALYWYRQSLGQGLEFLIYFQGNSAPDKSGLPSDRFSAERTGGSVSTLTIQRTQQEDSAVYLCASSLVSQGLHDTQYFGPGTRLTVL.

The gene calls are TRBV18 and TRBJ1-4; no clear D gene. V lost 2 bases, J lost 8 bases, and 12 bases lay in between. The CDR3 is 14 residues long. The germline CDR1 and CDR2 sequences are KGHSH and LQKENI. CDR3 sequence: CASSPLTNQEKLFF. The CDR3 DNA reads TGTGCCAGCTCACCATTGACTAACCAAGAAAAACTGTTTTTT.

The V gene is TRBV6-5, the J gene TRBJ1-4; tentative D call: TRBD1 (5 bases). This CDR3 is built from 15 residues. Germline-derived CDR1 and CDR2 are MNHEY and SVGAGI. V gave up 3 bases and J gave up 0 bases, with 8 bases separating them. CDR3 loop: CASSYQGSTNEKLFF. Written as DNA, the CDR3 is TGTGCCAGCAGTTATCAGGGTTCAACTAATGAAAAACTGTTTTTT.

This chain joins TRBV27 and TRBJ2-7, with 7 positions matching TRBD1. Germline V gene data show CDR1 as MNHEY and CDR2 as SMNVEV (reference sequence). This CDR3 has 13 residues. Trimming took 6 bases from V and 5 from J; bases not matched to a gene: 7. The CDR3 DNA sequence: TGTGCCAGCAGCAGGGACAGTTTGAACGAGCAGTACTTC. Its translation is CASSRDSLNEQYF.

The gene calls are TRBV9 and TRBJ1-4, with a possible D match to TRBD1 (5 bases). The V gene's germline CDR1 is SGDLS and CDR2 YYNGEE. The CDR3 totals 16 residues. With 1 base removed from V and 7 bases from J, the gap between germline ends came to 17 bases. This CDR3 is CASSVLKWGTSEKLFF. The CDR3 nucleotides are TGTGCCAGCAGCGTACTTAAGTGGGGCACGTCTGAAAAACTGTTTTTT.

This clone was seen only once. The J gene is TRBJ1-6, the V gene TRBV5-6; a weak D match, TRBD1 (5 bases). V lost 1 base and J 7 bases, leaving 21 bases between the germline ends. The germline V gene encodes CDR1 SGHDT and CDR2 YYEEEE. This CDR3 spans 18 amino acids. Here the CDR3 reads CASSLQEGWPLGNSPLHF. The CDR3 nucleotides are TGTGCCAGCAGCTTGCAGGAGGGGTGGCCCCTTGGGAATTCACCCCTCCACTTT.

The chain is built from TRBV29-1 and TRBJ1-1; 7 positions agree with TRBD1. This CDR3 is built from 13 residues. Per germline, CDR1 SQVTM and CDR2 ANQGSEA. V shed 7 bases and J 4 bases; nucleotides not matched to a gene: 9. CDR3 DNA: TGCAGCGCTCCCGACAGGGTAGGCACTGAAGCTTTCTTT. Protein: CSAPDRVGTEAFF.

The rearrangement joins TRBV27 to TRBJ2-7; 10 nucleotides align to TRBD2. Germline trimming cut 7 bases from V and 5 bases from J; bases unmatched to any gene: 5. Germline assignment: CDR1 MNHEY and CDR2 SMNVEV (reference sequence). This CDR3 is built from 13 residues. The chain's CDR3 is CASKLAGTHEQYF. CDR3 sequence (DNA): TGTGCCAGCAAACTAGCGGGAACTCACGAGCAGTACTTC.